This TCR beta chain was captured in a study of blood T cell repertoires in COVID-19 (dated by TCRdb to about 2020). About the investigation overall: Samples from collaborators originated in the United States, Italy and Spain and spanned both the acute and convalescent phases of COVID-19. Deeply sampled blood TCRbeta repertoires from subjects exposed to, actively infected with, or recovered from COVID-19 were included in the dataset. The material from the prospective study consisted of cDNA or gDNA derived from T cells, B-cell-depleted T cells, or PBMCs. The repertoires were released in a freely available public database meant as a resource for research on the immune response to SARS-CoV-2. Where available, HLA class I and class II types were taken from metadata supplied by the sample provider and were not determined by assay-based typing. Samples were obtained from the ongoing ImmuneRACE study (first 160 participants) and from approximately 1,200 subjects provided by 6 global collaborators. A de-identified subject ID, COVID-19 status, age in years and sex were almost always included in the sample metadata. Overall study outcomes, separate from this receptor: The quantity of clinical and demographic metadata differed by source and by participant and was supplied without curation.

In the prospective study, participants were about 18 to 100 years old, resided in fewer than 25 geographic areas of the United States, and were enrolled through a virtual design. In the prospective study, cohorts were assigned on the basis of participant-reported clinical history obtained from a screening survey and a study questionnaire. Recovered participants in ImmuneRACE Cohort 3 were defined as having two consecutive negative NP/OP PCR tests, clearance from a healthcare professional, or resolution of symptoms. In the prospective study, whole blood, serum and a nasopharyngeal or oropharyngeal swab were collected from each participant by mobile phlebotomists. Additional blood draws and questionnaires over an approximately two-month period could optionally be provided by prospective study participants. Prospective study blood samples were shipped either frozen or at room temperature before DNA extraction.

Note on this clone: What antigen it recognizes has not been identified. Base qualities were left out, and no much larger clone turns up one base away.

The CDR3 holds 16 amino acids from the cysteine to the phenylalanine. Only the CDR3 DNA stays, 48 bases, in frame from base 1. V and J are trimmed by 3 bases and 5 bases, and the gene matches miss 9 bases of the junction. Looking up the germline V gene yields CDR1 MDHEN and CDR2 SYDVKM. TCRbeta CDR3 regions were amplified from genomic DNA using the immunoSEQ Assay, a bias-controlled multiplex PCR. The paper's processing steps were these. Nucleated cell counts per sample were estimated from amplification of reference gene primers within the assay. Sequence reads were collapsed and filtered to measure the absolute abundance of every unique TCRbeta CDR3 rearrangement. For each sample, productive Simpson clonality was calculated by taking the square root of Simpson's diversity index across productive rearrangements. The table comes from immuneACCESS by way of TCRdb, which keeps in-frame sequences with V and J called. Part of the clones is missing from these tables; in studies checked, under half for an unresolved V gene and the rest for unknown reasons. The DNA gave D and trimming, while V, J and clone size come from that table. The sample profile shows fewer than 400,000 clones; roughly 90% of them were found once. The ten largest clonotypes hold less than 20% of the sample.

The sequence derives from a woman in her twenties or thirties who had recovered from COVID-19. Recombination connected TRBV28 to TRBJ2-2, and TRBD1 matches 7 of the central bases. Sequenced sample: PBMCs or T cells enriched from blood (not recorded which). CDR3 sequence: CASSLNRGQRTGELFF. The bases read TGTGCCAGCAGTTTGAACCGGGGACAGAGAACCGGGGAGCTGTTTTTT.